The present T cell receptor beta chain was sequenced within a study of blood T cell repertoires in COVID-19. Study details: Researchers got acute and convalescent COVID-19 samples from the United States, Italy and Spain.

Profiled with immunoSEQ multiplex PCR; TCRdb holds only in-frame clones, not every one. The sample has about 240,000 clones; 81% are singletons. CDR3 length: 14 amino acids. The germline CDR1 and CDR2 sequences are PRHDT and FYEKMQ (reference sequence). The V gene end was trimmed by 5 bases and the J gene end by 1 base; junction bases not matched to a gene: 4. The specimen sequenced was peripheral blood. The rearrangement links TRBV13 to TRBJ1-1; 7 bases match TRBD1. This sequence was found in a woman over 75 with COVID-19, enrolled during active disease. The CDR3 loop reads CASSRRDRNTEAFF. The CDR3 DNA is TGTGCCAGCAGCCGCCGGGACAGGAACACTGAAGCTTTCTTT.